This T cell receptor (beta chain) comes out of a study of T cell clusters in autoimmune cytopenias. By frequency, this clonotype registers medium-sized (0.01 to 0.1%). TRB was amplified by touch-down multiplex PCR, primer pools A and B combined. TCRdb reanalyzed the multiplex PCR reads and collapses them to one entry per CDR3 protein, without DNA. Found here are about 11,000 distinct CDR3 sequences; the top ten clones hold 33%. There are 12 residues in the CDR3. Germline V gene sequence: CDR1 SQVTM, CDR2 ANQGSEA. Each sample's input was 200 to 300 ng genomic DNA, 35,000 to 40,000 genome equivalents. The same data also contributed to another study, on T cell repertoires in aging, cancer and after chemotherapy.

The sample was peripheral blood. This chain connects TRBV29-1 to TRBJ2-2. The TCR comes from a human donor in good health. The CDR3 is CSGQMYTGELFF.